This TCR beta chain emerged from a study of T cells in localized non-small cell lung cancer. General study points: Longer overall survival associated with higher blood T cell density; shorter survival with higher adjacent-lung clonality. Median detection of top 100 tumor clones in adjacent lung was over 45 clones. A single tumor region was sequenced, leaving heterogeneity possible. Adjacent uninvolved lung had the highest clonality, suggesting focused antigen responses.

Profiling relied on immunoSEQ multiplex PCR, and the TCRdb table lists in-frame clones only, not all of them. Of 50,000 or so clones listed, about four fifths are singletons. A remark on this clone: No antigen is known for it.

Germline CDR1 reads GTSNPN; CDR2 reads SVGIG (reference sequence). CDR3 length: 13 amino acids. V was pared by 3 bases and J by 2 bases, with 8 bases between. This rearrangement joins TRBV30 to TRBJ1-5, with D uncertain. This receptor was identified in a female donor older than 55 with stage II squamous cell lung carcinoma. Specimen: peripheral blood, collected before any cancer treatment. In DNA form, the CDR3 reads TGTGCCTGGAGCCCGGCCCGCAATCAGCCCCAGCATTTT. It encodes CAWSPARNQPQHF. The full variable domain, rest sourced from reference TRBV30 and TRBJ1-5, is SQTIHQWPATLVQPVGSPLSLECTVEGTSNPNLYWYRQAAGRGLQLLFYSVGIGQISSEVPQNLSASRPQDRQFILSSKKLLLSDSGFYLCAWSPARNQPQHFGDGTRLSIL.